The present entry profiles one TCR beta chain with its context. In the source study's methods: Amplified reference gene primers provided the basis for estimating nucleated cell counts. The assay was immunoSEQ multiplex PCR, and TCRdb's table has in-frame clones only and misses some. V and J calls and clone size are copied from that table; D and trimming were computed from the DNA. Of 110,000 or so clones in the sample, 85% are singletons; the top ten hold more than 10%. These data come from a study of blood T cell repertoires in COVID-19. Study overall: Spain, Italy and the United States supplied samples that represented acute and convalescent COVID-19. PBMCs, B-cell-depleted T cells, or T cells provided the cDNA or gDNA that made up the material.

This CDR3 contains 14 residues. The V end lost 4 bases, the J end lost 6 bases, and 13 bases lay between the germline ends. Per germline, CDR1 MNHNY and CDR2 SVGAGI (reference sequence). The sequence was obtained from a human donor in a cohort sampled during active COVID-19. The sample consisted of peripheral blood. The chain carries TRBV6-6 and TRBJ2-1, with D possibly matching TRBD2 (5 bases). For the CDR3, the DNA is TGTGCCAGCAGTTCGTCTAGACTATTCAATGAGCAGTTCTTC. Its translation: CASSSSRLFNEQFF.